This T cell receptor (beta chain) originates from a study of shared clonotypes between healthy human individuals. Study results and limitations: Sequencing depth was predicted to influence how clonotypes are shared among donors.

Libraries were prepared by immunoSEQ multiplex PCR; TCRdb keeps only in-frame clonotypes and omits some of them. The sample lists 2 million to 2.5 million clones; around 90% were seen once. As for this clone: Its antigen is as yet unknown.

Germline V gives CDR1 SGHTA, CDR2 FQGTGA. CDR3 length: 15 amino acids. V shed 4 bases and J 4 bases; nucleotides not matched to a gene: 6. The material sequenced was naive CD4+ T cells from PBMCs. Subset: CD45RA+ positively selected. The receptor was isolated from a man aged 18 to 29 in good health. Some clones in this sample may be carry-over from other donors' samples. The chain is built from TRBV7-3 and TRBJ2-1; 8 bases match TRBD1. The CDR3: CASSYGTGVYNEQFF. DNA for the CDR3: TGTGCCAGCAGCTATGGGACAGGAGTGTACAATGAGCAGTTCTTC.